This TCR beta chain is from a study of blood T cell repertoires in COVID-19. Whole-study context: T cells, B-cell-depleted T cells, or PBMCs supplied cDNA or gDNA.

Some clones are missing from TCRdb's copy, which holds only in-frame ones; the method was immunoSEQ multiplex PCR. Of approximately 210,000 clones listed, roughly four fifths are singletons. Cohorts were determined from participant-reported clinical history. The CDR3 length is 14 residues. Trimming pared 0 bases from V and 5 bases from J, leaving 11 bases between. Germline CDR1 and CDR2: MNHEY and SVGAGI. The sample comprised PBMCs or T cells enriched from blood (not recorded which). The chain is built from TRBV6-5 and TRBJ2-7, with a tentative D call TRBD1 (5 bases). The TCR was taken from a middle-aged man who had recovered from COVID-19. The chain's CDR3 is CASSYSAGSHEQYF. The CDR3 DNA follows: TGTGCCAGCAGTTACTCTGCAGGGTCCCACGAGCAGTACTTC.